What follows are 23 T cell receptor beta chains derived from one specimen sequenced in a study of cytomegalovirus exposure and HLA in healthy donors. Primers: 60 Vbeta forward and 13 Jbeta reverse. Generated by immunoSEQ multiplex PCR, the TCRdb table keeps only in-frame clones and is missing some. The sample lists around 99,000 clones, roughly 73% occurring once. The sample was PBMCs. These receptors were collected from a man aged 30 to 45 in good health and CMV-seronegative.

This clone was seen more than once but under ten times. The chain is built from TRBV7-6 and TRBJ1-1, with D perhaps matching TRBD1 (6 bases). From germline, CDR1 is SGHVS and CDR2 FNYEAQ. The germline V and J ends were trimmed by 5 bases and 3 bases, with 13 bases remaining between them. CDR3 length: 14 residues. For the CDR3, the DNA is TGTGCCAGCAGCCCCAGGGGCCAAGACACTGAAGCTTTCTTT. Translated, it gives CASSPRGQDTEAFF. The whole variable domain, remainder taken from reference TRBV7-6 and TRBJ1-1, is GAGVSQSPRYKVTKRGQDVALRCDPISGHVSLYWYRQALGQGPEFLTYFNYEAQQDKSGLPNDRFSAERPEGSISTLTIQRTEQRDSAMYRCASSPRGQDTEAFFGQGTRLTVV.

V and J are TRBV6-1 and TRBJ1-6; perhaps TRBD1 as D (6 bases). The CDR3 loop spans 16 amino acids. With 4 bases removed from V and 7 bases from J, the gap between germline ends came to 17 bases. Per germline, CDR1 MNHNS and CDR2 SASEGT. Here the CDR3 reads CASSGPGAVHNSPLHF. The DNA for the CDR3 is TGTGCCAGCAGTGGGCCAGGGGCAGTACACAATTCACCCCTCCACTTT.

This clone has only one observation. This CDR3 is CASSPRTVNTEAFF. The CDR3 bases are TGTGCCAGTAGTCCTCGGACTGTGAACACTGAAGCTTTCTTT. The V call is TRBV19, the J call TRBJ1-1; D not certain. Germline V gene lookup returns CDR1 LNHDA and CDR2 SQIVND (reference sequence). CDR3 length: 14 residues. V dropped 5 bases and J dropped 0 bases, with 10 bases sitting between them.

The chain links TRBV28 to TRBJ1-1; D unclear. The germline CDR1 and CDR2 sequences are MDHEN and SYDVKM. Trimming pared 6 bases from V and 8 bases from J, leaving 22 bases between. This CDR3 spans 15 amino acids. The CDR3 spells CASRIAGRWVGEAFF. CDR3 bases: TGTGCCAGCAGAATTGCGGGCCGCTGGGTAGGAGAAGCTTTCTTT.

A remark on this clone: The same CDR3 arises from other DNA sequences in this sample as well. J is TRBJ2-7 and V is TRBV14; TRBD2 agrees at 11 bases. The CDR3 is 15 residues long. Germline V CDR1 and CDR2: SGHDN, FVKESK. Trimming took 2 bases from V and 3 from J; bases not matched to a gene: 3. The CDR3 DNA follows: TGTGCCAGCAGCCAACAAACTAGCGGGAGCTACGAGCAGTACTTC. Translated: CASSQQTSGSYEQYF.

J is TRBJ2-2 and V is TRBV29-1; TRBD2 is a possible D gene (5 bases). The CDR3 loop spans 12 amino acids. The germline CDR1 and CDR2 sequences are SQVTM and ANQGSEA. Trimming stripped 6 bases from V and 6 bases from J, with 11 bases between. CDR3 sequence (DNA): TGCAGCGTCGGGGAGCCGGCCGGGGAGCTGTTTTTT. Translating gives CSVGEPAGELFF.

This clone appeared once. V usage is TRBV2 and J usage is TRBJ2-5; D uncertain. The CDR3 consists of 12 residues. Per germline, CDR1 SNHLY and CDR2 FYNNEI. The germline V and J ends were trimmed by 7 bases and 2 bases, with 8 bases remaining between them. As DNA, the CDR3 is TGTGCCAGCAATGACCAACAAGAGACCCAGTACTTC. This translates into CASNDQQETQYF. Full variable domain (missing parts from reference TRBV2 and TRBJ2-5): EPEVTQTPSHQVTQMGQEVILRCVPISNHLYFYWYRQILGQKVEFLVSFYNNEISEKSEIFDDQFSVERPDGSNFTLKIRSTKLEDSAMYFCASNDQQETQYFGPGTRLLVL.

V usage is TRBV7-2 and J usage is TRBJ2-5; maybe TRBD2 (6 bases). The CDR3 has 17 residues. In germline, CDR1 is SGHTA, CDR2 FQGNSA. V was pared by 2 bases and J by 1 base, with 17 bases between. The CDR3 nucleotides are TGTGCCAGCAGCTTATGGTTGGAGGGGCACCCCCAAGAGACCCAGTACTTC. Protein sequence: CASSLWLEGHPQETQYF. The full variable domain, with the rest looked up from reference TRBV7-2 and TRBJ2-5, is GAGVSQSPSNKVTEKGKDVELRCDPISGHTALYWYRQSLGQGLEFLIYFQGNSAPDKSGLPSDRFSAERTGGSVSTLTIQRTQQEDSAVYLCASSLWLEGHPQETQYFGPGTRLLVL.

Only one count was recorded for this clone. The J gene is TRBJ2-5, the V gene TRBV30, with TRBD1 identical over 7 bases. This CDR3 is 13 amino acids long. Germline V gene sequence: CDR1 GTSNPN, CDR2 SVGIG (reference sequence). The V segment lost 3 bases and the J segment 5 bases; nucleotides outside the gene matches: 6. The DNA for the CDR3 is TGTGCCTGGAGGAGGACAGGCCGGGAGACCCAGTACTTC. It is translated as CAWRRTGRETQYF.

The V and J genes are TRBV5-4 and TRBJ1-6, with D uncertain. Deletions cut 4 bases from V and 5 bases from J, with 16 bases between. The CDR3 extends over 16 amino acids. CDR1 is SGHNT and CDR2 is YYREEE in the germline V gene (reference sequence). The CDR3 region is CASSGFVAGNNSPLHF. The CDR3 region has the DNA TGTGCCAGCAGCGGCTTCGTGGCAGGAAATAATTCACCCCTCCACTTT.

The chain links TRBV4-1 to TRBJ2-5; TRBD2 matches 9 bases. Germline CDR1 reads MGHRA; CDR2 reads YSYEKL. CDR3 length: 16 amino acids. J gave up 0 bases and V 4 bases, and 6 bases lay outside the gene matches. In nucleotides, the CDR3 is TGCGCCAGCAGCCCACAGACTAGCGGAAACCAAGAGACCCAGTACTTC. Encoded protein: CASSPQTSGNQETQYF.

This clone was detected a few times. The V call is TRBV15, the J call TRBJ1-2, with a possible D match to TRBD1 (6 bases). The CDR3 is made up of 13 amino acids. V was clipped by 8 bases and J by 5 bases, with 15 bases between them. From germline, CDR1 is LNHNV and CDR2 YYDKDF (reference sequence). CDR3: CATEQGFGYGYTF. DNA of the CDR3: TGTGCCACCGAACAGGGATTCGGGTATGGCTACACCTTC.

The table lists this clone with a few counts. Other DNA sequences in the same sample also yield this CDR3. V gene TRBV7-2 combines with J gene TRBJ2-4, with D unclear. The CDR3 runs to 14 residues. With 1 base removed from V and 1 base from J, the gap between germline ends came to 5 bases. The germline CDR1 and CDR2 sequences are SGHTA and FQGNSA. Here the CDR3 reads CASSLDRAKNIQYF. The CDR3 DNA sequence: TGTGCCAGCAGCTTAGACCGGGCCAAAAACATTCAGTACTTC.

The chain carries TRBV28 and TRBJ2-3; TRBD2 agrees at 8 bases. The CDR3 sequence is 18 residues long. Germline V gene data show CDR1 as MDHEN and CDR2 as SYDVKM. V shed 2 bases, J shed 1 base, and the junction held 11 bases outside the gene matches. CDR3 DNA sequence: TGTGCCAGCAGTTTAGGGAGCGCGGGAGGCCCCCGCACAGATACGCAGTATTTT. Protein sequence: CASSLGSAGGPRTDTQYF.

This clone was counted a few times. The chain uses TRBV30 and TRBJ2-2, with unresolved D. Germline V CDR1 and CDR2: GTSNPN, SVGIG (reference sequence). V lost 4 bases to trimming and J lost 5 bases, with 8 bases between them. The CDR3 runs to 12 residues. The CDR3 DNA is TGTGCCTGGAACTCGGTTACCGGGGAGCTGTTTTTT. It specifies CAWNSVTGELFF.

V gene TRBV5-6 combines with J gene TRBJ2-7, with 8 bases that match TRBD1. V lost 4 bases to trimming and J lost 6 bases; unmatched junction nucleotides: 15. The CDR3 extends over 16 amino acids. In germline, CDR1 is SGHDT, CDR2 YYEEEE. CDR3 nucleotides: TGTGCCAGCAGCCCCTGGTCGACAGGGGTGGGTGGCGAGCAGTACTTC. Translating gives CASSPWSTGVGGEQYF.

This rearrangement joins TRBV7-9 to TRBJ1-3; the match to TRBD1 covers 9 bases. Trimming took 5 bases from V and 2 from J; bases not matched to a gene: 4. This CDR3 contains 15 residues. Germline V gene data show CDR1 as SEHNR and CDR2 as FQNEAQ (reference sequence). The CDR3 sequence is CASSQQGAAGNTIYF. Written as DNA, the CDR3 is TGTGCCAGCAGCCAACAGGGGGCGGCTGGAAACACCATATATTTT.

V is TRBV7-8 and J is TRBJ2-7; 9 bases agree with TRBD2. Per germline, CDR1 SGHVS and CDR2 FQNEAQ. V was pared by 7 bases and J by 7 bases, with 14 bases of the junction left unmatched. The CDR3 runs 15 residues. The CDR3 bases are TGTGCCAGCATGCGGGTTGGCGGGGGGGTGGGGGAGCAGTACTTC. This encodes CASMRVGGGVGEQYF.

The CDR3 reads CASSVTSGGDEQFF. In nucleotides, the CDR3 is TGTGCCAGCAGCGTTACTAGCGGGGGGGATGAGCAGTTCTTC. The chain combines TRBV9 with TRBJ2-1; TRBD2 matches 13 bases. The V gene's germline CDR1 is SGDLS and CDR2 YYNGEE. With 2 bases clipped from V and 8 bases from J, the junction kept 1 base outside the gene matches. This CDR3 region has 14 residues.

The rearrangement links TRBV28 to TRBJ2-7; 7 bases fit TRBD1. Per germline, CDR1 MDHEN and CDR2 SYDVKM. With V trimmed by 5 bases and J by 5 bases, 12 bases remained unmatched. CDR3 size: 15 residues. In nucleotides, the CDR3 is TGTGCCAGCAGTCCCGCGTTGACAGGGAACCACGAGCAGTACTTC. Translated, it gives CASSPALTGNHEQYF.

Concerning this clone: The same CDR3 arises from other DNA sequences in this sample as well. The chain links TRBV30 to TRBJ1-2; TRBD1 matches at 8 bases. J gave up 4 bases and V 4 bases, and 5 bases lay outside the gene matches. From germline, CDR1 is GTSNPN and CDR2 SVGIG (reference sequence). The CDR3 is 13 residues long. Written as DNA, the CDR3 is TGTGCCTGGAAAGGACAGGGACCCTATGGCTACACCTTC. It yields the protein CAWKGQGPYGYTF. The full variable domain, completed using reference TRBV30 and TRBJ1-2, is SQTIHQWPATLVQPVGSPLSLECTVEGTSNPNLYWYRQAAGRGLQLLFYSVGIGQISSEVPQNLSASRPQDRQFILSSKKLLLSDSGFYLCAWKGQGPYGYTFGSGTRLTVV.

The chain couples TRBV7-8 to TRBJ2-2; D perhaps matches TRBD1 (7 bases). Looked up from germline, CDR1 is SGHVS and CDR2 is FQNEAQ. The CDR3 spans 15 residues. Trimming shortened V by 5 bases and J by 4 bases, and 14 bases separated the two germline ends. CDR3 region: CASSPGGSATGELFF. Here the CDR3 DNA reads TGTGCCAGCAGCCCAGGGGGGAGCGCCACCGGGGAGCTGTTTTTT.

The CDR3 DNA reads as TGTGCCAGCAGCTTAACGGGACAAAATTCACCCCTCCACTTT. Residues: CASSLTGQNSPLHF. V usage is TRBV7-9 and J usage is TRBJ1-6, with a possible D match to TRBD1 (6 bases). This CDR3 is built from 14 residues. Germline CDR1 SEHNR, CDR2 FQNEAQ (reference sequence). V was pared by 2 bases and J by 7 bases, with 9 bases between.